This T cell receptor beta chain was identified in a study of blood T cell repertoires in COVID-19. Assay used: immunoSEQ multiplex PCR; TCRdb lists only in-frame clones, some missing. The table has more than 150,000 clones, less than 90% seen once. CDR1 and CDR2 from the germline V gene are KGHDR and SFDVKD. This CDR3 comprises 16 residues. The ends were cut back, 5 bases at V and 1 base at J, with 16 bases in the middle. Material: peripheral blood. The receptor comes from a man in his 70s with active or convalescent COVID-19. The chain is built from TRBV24-1 and TRBJ1-1; tentative D call: TRBD1 (5 bases). The CDR3 DNA is TGTGCCACCAGTGCCCAAGGACACTCGGGGAACACTGAAGCTTTCTTT. Translating it yields CATSAQGHSGNTEAFF.